This TCR beta chain emerged from a study of T cell responses to AZD1222 COVID-19 vaccine. The data were produced by immunoSEQ multiplex PCR, yet TCRdb's version contains in-frame clones alone and is incomplete. The repertoire shows more than 110,000 clones; the top ten hold around 2.2%. This CDR3 is built from 14 residues. V lost 0 bases and J lost 4, with 7 bases in between. Germline lookup yields CDR1 SGHAT and CDR2 FQNNGV. The sample consisted of peripheral blood. The receptor was isolated from an adult in good health. The chain joins TRBV11-2 to TRBJ1-5, with D maybe TRBD1 (5 bases). In DNA form, the CDR3 reads TGTGCCAGCAGCTTAGATGGGGGTAATCAGCCCCAGCATTTT. Protein product: CASSLDGGNQPQHF.